These 7 T cell receptor beta chains were sequenced from one sample in a study of blood T cells in healthy people across ages. A second roughly 6 to 11 cycle PCR used barcoded and J-beta primers. TCRdb processed the 5' RACE reads anew with MiXCR; each CDR3 protein has one entry. The sample has 850,000 or so distinct CDR3 sequences; around 26% are singletons. Input material: blood. The receptor source for this set is a woman aged 80 or older in good health.

This chain joins TRBV4-1 and TRBJ1-2; TRBD1 is a possible D gene (5 bases). The germline V and J ends were trimmed by 0 bases and 5 bases, with 13 bases remaining between them. CDR3 length: 15 amino acids. The germline gives CDR1 MGHRA, CDR2 YSYEKL. CDR3 protein: CASSQESRAGYGYTF. The CDR3 DNA reads as TGCGCCAGCAGCCAAGAGTCGAGGGCAGGGTATGGCTACACCTTC.

Concerning this clonotype itself: This may be a read error, as it is one base from a much larger clone. This chain joins TRBV5-1 and TRBJ2-5; 9 nucleotides match TRBD1. The tail of the sequence fits TRBJ2-7 better, so the J call may be wrong. This CDR3 comprises 13 residues. Looked up from germline, CDR1 is SGHRS and CDR2 is YFSETQ. CDR3 sequence: CASKQGACDEQYF. As DNA, the CDR3 is TGCGCCAGTAAACAGGGGGCTTGTGACGAGCAGTACTTC.

Points on this clonotype: Since a much larger clone is just one base distant, this may be a read error. V and J are TRBV3-1 and TRBJ2-4, with D possibly being TRBD1 or TRBD2 (5 bases each). The J call may be mistaken, given a closer DNA end match to TRBJ2-7. CDR3 size: 15 residues. CDR1 is LGHDT, CDR2 YNNKEL, per germline (reference sequence). The CDR3 loop is CASSQDFRGPYEQYF. CDR3 coding DNA: TGTGCCAGCAGCCAAGATTTTCGGGGCCCCTACGAGCAGTACTTC.

Notes on this clonotype: A much larger clone lies one base from this, so it may be a read error. This sequence joins TRBV4-2 and TRBJ2-1; 8 bases are shared with TRBD2. The last part of the DNA fits TRBJ2-7 better; the J call may be wrong. Germline CDR1 LGHNA, CDR2 YNFKEQ. CDR3 length equals 17 residues. DNA for the CDR3: TGTGCCAGCAGCCAAGGGAGCGGGGGAAGCTCCTACAATGAGCAGTACTTC. It specifies CASSQGSGGSSYNEQYF.

Comment on this clonotype: One junction end disagrees with the germline gene, perhaps due to a read error. The gene calls are TRBV15 and TRBJ1-2, with D uncertain. CDR1 LNHNV and CDR2 YYDKDF come from the germline V gene (reference sequence). This CDR3 is built from 15 residues. CDR3 in DNA: TGTGCCACCAGCAGAGATACTTCCTCGACCTATGGCTACGCCTTC. It yields the protein CATSRDTSSTYGYAF. The full variable domain, rest sourced from reference TRBV15 and TRBJ1-2, is DAMVIQNPRYQVTQFGKPVTLSCSQTLNHNVMYWYQQKSSQAPKLLFHYYDKDFNNEADTPDNFQSRRPNTSFCFLDIRSPGLGDTAMYLCATSRDTSSTYGYAFGSGTRLTVV.

The chain joins TRBV7-8 to TRBJ1-2, with 7 bases lining up with TRBD1. There are 16 residues in the CDR3. The ends lost 5 bases at V and 0 bases at J; junction bases unmatched: 9. Germline values: CDR1 SGHVS, CDR2 FQNEAQ. The CDR3 coding sequence is TGTGCCAGCAGCAATCACAGGGGAAGATCTAACTATGGCTACACCTTC. Its translation is CASSNHRGRSNYGYTF. Filled out from reference TRBV7-8 and TRBJ1-2, the complete variable domain reads GAGVSQSPRYKVAKRGQDVALRCDPISGHVSLFWYQQALGQGPEFLTYFQNEAQLDKSGLPSDRFFAERPEGSVSTLKIQRTQQEDSAVYLCASSNHRGRSNYGYTFGSGTRLTVV.

Ten or more counts support this clonotype. The V and J genes are TRBV6-1 and TRBJ2-6; D tentatively fits TRBD1 or TRBD2 (5 bases each). The CDR3 has 19 residues. Between the trimmed V and J ends, which lost 5 bases and 4 bases, there was a span of 24 bases. CDR1 and CDR2 (germline): MNHNS, SASEGT. CDR3 DNA: TGTGCCAGCAGTCTCGGGACGCCGCACCAACCGTCCGGGGCCAACGTCCTGACTTTC. This encodes CASSLGTPHQPSGANVLTF.